This TCR beta chain appears in the sequencing data of a study of Ad26.COV2.S vaccination and SARS-CoV-2 variants. Treatment here: around 19 received Ad26.COV2.S at low or high dose, single or two shots; several received placebo; per-sample allocation not given. Sampling was performed 63 days after the first vaccine or placebo injection. Ad26.COV2.S expressed prefusion-stabilized spike from the original Wuhan strain. The table came from immunoSEQ multiplex PCR; TCRdb's copy has only in-frame clones and leaves some out. This table holds around 320,000 clones, around 83% found once. Per germline, CDR1 LGHNA and CDR2 YSLEER. Trimming took 1 base from V and 8 from J; bases not matched to a gene: 9. This CDR3 is built from 15 residues.

The chain joins TRBV4-3 to TRBJ1-2, with TRBD1 identical over 8 bases. Sequencing used peripheral blood, obtained in a trial of Ad26.COV2.S vaccine versus placebo. This TCR derives from a person between 18 and 59 years old who received the Ad26.COV2.S COVID-19 vaccine or a placebo. The CDR3 DNA sequence: TGCGCCAGCAGCCAAGTAGCCAGGGGGCTTTCCGGCTACACCTTC. This sequence encodes CASSQVARGLSGYTF.